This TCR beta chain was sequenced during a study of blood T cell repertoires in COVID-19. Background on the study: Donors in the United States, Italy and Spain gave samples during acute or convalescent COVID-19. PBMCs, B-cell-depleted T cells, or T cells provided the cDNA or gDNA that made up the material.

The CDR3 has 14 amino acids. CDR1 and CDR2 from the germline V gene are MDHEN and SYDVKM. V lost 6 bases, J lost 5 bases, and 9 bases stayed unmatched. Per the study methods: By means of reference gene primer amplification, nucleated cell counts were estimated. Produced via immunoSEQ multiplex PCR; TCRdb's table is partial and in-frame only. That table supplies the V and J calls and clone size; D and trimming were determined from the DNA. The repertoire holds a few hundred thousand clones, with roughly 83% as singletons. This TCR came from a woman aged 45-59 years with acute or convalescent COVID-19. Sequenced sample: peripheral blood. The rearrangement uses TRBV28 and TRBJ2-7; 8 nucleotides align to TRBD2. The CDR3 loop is CASRLWREAHEQYF. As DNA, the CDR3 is TGTGCCAGCAGGCTGTGGCGGGAGGCCCACGAGCAGTACTTC.